The text below deals with one T cell receptor (beta chain). Its cognate antigen has yet to be identified. Base qualities are not recorded, but no much larger clone differs from it by a single base. The data were obtained in a study of blood T cell repertoires in COVID-19 (dated by TCRdb to 2019 to 2021). Regarding the complete study: Samples from collaborators originated in the United States, Italy and Spain and spanned both the acute and convalescent phases of COVID-19. Subjects who had been exposed to COVID-19, were actively infected with it, or had recovered from it provided the deeply sampled blood TCRbeta repertoires that made up the dataset. Nearly every sample came with metadata listing a de-identified subject ID, COVID-19 status, age in years and sex. A freely available public database, intended as a resource for researchers studying the immune response to SARS-CoV-2, is where the repertoires were released. The prospective study material was composed of cDNA or gDNA derived from T cells, B-cell-depleted T cells, or PBMCs. Where available, HLA class I and class II types were obtained from metadata supplied by the sample provider rather than from assay-based typing. The samples were drawn from the first 160 participants of the ongoing ImmuneRACE study and from 950 to 1,500 subjects provided by 6 global collaborators.

TCRbeta CDR3 regions were amplified from genomic DNA using the immunoSEQ Assay, a bias-controlled multiplex PCR. Concerning the study's data processing: The number of nucleated cells in each sample was estimated by amplification of reference gene primers within the assay. Sequence reads were collapsed and filtered to measure the absolute abundance of every unique TCRbeta CDR3 rearrangement. For each sample, productive Simpson clonality was calculated as the square root of Simpson's diversity index across productive rearrangements. TCRdb took over this immuneACCESS table, retaining in-frame rearrangements with V and J assigned. Such tables are incomplete; in checked studies, under half of the missing clones stem from an unresolved V gene, and the remainder is unexplained. V, J and clone size derive from that table, while D and trimming were established from the DNA sequence. The sample profile shows 120,000 to 150,000 clones; about 86% of them were found once. The ten top clones hold roughly 8% of the sample.

Whole blood was collected in K2EDTA tubes by collaborating institutions according to the institutions' own protocols. For TCRbeta analysis, collaborators shipped samples in one of three forms: frozen whole blood, isolated PBMCs, or DNA extracted from either of those sample types. General findings and caveats noted by the study authors: Clinical and demographic metadata were provided uncurated, with the amount varying by source and participant.

In the germline V gene, CDR1 corresponds to ENHRY and CDR2 to SYGVKD. From the cysteine through the phenylalanine, the CDR3 covers 14 amino acids. CDR3 DNA only is kept here, 42 bases in frame from base 1. Trimming at the junction amounts to 2 bases on V and 0 bases on J, and the germline ends lie 8 bases apart. The source material was peripheral blood. This sequence uses TRBV10-3 and TRBJ2-7; 6 matching bases give a weak D call of TRBD1. The TCR comes from a human donor in a cohort sampled during active COVID-19. The DNA sequence is as follows: TGTGCCATCAGTGAGGACAGGAGCTCCTACGAGCAGTACTTC. This yields the protein CAISEDRSSYEQYF.